Presented here are 5 T cell receptor beta chains from one specimen sequenced in a study of early T cells in non-severe SARS-CoV-2 infection. TCRdb recomputed calls from the 5' RACE reads with MiXCR, one row per CDR3 protein. The sample lists roughly 41,000 distinct CDR3 sequences, roughly 6% occurring once. The sequenced sample was whole blood. These receptors were taken from an adult who was a healthcare worker with PCR-confirmed SARS-CoV-2 infection or an uninfected control (not recorded which).

This clonotype showed up many times. J is TRBJ2-7 and V is TRBV7-3; either TRBD1 or TRBD2 may supply D (6 bases each). V was shortened by 2 bases and J by 2 bases, with 13 bases between the two germline ends. This CDR3 has 15 amino acids. CDR1 SGHTA and CDR2 FQGTGA come from the germline V gene. The CDR3 bases are TGTGCCAGCAGCTTAGCCCGGGGGCCGCCCTACGAGCAGTACTTC. Amino acids: CASSLARGPPYEQYF.

This clonotype has a count of ten or more. CDR3 nucleotide sequence: TGTGCCAGCAACGTGGGGACCACAGATACGCAGTATTTT. It specifies CASNVGTTDTQYF. This chain links TRBV7-9 with TRBJ2-3; D is possibly TRBD1 or TRBD2 (5 bases each). CDR1 is SEHNR and CDR2 is FQNEAQ in the germline V gene (reference sequence). V lost 7 bases and J 2 bases, leaving 10 bases between the germline ends. The CDR3 is made up of 13 amino acids. The entire variable domain, with the rest obtained from reference TRBV7-9 and TRBJ2-3, is as follows: DTGVSQNPRHKITKRGQNVTFRCDPISEHNRLYWYRQTLGQGPEFLTYFQNEAQLEKSRLLSDRFSAERPKGSFSTLEIQRTEQGDSAMYLCASNVGTTDTQYFGPGTRLTVL.

There are many counts of this clonotype. The rearrangement links TRBV3-1 to TRBJ1-1, with no clear D. This CDR3 has 13 amino acids. V lost 0 bases and J 1 base, leaving 3 bases between the germline ends. Germline CDR1 LGHDT, CDR2 YNNKEL (reference sequence). This CDR3 is CASSQEWNTEAFF. CDR3 sequence (DNA): TGTGCCAGCAGCCAAGAGTGGAACACTGAAGCTTTCTTT.

This clonotype was seen a handful of times. V usage is TRBV19 and J usage is TRBJ1-1; D not certain. Germline V gives CDR1 LNHDA, CDR2 SQIVND (reference sequence). The CDR3 is made up of 12 amino acids. Trimming removed 3 bases from V and 4 bases from J, with 6 bases in between. CDR3 nucleotides: TGTGCCAGTAGTATTCTTGGCACTGAAGCTTTCTTT. Its protein is CASSILGTEAFF.

This clonotype was picked up many times. The V and J genes are TRBV20-1 and TRBJ2-2; D call uncertain. Germline CDR1 and CDR2: DFQATT and SNEGSKA (reference sequence). The CDR3 loop spans 12 amino acids. The V end was cut by 5 bases, the J end by 3 bases, with 7 bases between. Here the CDR3 DNA reads TGCAGTGCTTTACAGTACACCGGGGAGCTGTTTTTT. It yields the protein CSALQYTGELFF.